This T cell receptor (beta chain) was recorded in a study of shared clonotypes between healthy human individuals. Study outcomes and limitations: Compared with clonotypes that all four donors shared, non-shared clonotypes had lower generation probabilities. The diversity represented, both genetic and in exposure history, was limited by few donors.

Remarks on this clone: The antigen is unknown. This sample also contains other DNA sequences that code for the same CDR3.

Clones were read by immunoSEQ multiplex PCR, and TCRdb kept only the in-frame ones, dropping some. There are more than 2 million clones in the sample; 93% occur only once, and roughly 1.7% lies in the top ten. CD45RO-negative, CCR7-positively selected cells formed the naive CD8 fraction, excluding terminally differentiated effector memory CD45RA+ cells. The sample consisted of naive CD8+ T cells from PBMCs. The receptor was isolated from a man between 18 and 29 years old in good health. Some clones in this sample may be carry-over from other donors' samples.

The CDR3 nucleotides read TGTGCCAGTAGTATTGCGGGGGAGCAGTACTTC. Its translation: CASSIAGEQYF. J is TRBJ2-7 and V is TRBV19; D perhaps matches TRBD2 (6 bases). CDR1 and CDR2 (germline): LNHDA, SQIVND (reference sequence). This CDR3 is built from 11 residues. V was trimmed by 3 bases and J by 7 bases, leaving 7 bases between them.